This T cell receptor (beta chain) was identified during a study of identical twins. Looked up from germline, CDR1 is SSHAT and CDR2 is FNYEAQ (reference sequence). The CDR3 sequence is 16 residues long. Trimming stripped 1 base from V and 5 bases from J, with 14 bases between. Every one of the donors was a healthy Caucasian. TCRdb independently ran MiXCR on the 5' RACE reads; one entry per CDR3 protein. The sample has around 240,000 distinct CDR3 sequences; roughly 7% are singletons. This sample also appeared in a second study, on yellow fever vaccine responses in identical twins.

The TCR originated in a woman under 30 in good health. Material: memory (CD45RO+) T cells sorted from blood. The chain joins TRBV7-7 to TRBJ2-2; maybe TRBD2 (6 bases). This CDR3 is CASSLGSLAATGELFF. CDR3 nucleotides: TGTGCCAGCAGCTTAGGATCACTAGCAGCTACCGGGGAGCTGTTTTTT.